This T cell receptor (beta chain) is drawn from a study of a mutant IDH1 vaccine in newly diagnosed glioma (dated by TCRdb to about 2021). In terms of the full investigation: Across visits V03 through V10, patients got a total of eight vaccinations, given in weeks 1, 3, 5, 7, 11, 15, 19 and 23. Vaccination was initiated 4-6 weeks after radiotherapy alone, or concurrently with temozolomide cycles in the chemotherapy-containing groups. Of the 25 to 35 patients who were treated, about 62% were male and roughly 38% were female, and the mean age was about 40 years. Prior to enrollment, standard therapy consisting of radiotherapy alone, temozolomide alone, or radiochemotherapy with temozolomide had been administered to patients, with the combination being received by most patients. Peripheral blood was collected at six visits: V03 (baseline), V05, V07, V10, V12 and V13. Longitudinal TCRB deep sequencing was performed for roughly 25 treated patients wherever samples were available for exploratory analyses. The investigation overall reported the following: Vaccine-induced immune responses across multiple MHC alleles were detected in 90% to 95% of patients. Pseudoprogression seemed to be unrelated to changes in the top peripheral T cell clonotypes found by TCRB sequencing. According to the authors, sample limitations meant that analyses of patient blood samples could not be reproduced. Availability determined which PBMC samples were chosen for TCRB deep sequencing.

For CDR1 and CDR2, the germline V gene lists SGDLS and YYNGEE. At the junction V is shortened by 0 bases and J by 4 bases, with 10 bases in between. From cysteine to phenylalanine, the CDR3 is 14 amino acids long. The only DNA kept is the CDR3, 42 bases in frame from the first base. The time point label, as the study defines it: week 11, during vaccination. A 20-mer mutant IDH1 peptide at 300 micrograms in Montanide made up each vaccine dose, which was injected subcutaneously together with topical imiquimod. All donors had newly diagnosed IDH1-mutant astrocytomas of WHO grade 3 or 4 that showed loss of nuclear ATRX. The samples were drawn from NOA16, a multicentre, single-arm, open-label phase I trial in Germany that tested a mutant IDH1 peptide vaccine in humans for the first time. Genomic DNA for TCRB sequencing was extracted from EDTA blood using the DNeasy Blood and Tissue Kit. Libraries were built with the immunoSEQ multiplex PCR assay. The hsTCRB Kit was used according to the manufacturer's protocol to amplify rearranged TCR beta chain sequences. Sequencing of TCRB libraries was carried out on an Illumina MiSeq. Processing in the source paper ran as follows. The kit vendor's proprietary platform handled demultiplexing, trimming and gene mapping. In TCRdb, the immuneACCESS table is reduced to in-frame sequences with V and J assigned. These tables do not hold every clone; where another copy was compared, an unresolved V gene accounts for under half, and the others remain unexplained. V and J calls and clone size come straight from that table; D and trimming were deduced from the DNA. Here the sample has about 21,000 clones; roughly 90% occur a single time. The biggest ten clones account for approximately 5.1% of the sample.

Remarks on this clone: What this receptor recognizes is not known. Base quality data are lacking; no much larger clone is found one base away.

The chain was built from TRBV9 and TRBJ1-2, with no confident D gene call. This receptor was identified in a woman aged 40 to 50 with glioma. Sequenced here: PBMCs, sampled from a glioma patient whose treatment included an IDH1 peptide vaccine. Here the CDR3 is given as CASSVGPGAYGYTF. Here is the DNA: TGTGCCAGCAGCGTAGGGCCAGGCGCCTATGGCTACACCTTC.